The rows below give T cell receptor beta chains drawn from one sample of a study of cytomegalovirus exposure and HLA in healthy donors. Clones were sequenced by immunoSEQ multiplex PCR, and TCRdb holds only the in-frame ones, with some missing. The data contain 140,000 to 150,000 clones, 8.5% to 10% of them singletons. Sequenced: PBMCs. The receptors were sampled from a man aged 50 or older in good health and CMV-seronegative. Each CDR3 is given with its conserved first and last residue. Each record gives: V gene, J gene, CDR3 protein.

V gene: TRBV5-1; J gene: TRBJ1-1; CDR3 protein: CASSLLGPSEAFF
V gene: TRBV7-2; J gene: TRBJ1-1; CDR3 protein: CASSSRQGTEAFF
V gene: TRBV5-4; J gene: TRBJ2-1; CDR3 protein: CASSLEPRTTTYNEQFF
V gene: TRBV7-2; J gene: TRBJ1-1; CDR3 protein: CASSLEGTGWYTEAFF
V gene: TRBV7-8; J gene: TRBJ1-5; CDR3 protein: CASSTRQGNSNQPQHF
V gene: TRBV7-9; J gene: TRBJ2-3; CDR3 protein: CASKKLAGGRDTDTQYF
V gene: TRBV9; J gene: TRBJ2-7; CDR3 protein: CASSVSGTSGSYEQYF
V gene: TRBV9; J gene: TRBJ2-7; CDR3 protein: CASSPRTSGYYEQYF
V gene: TRBV7-2; J gene: TRBJ2-5; CDR3 protein: CASSRLGLAAFQETQYF
V gene: TRBV19; J gene: TRBJ2-5; CDR3 protein: CASSIGGSQETQYF
V gene: TRBV11-2; J gene: TRBJ2-5; CDR3 protein: CASSLAPASGGRETQYF
V gene: TRBV19; J gene: TRBJ1-1; CDR3 protein: CASSPRQGRTEAFF
V gene: TRBV19; J gene: TRBJ2-1; CDR3 protein: CASSKRTGTGSYNEQFF
V gene: TRBV27; J gene: TRBJ2-7; CDR3 protein: CASSLRTAGSSSYEQYF
V gene: TRBV5-4; J gene: TRBJ1-2; CDR3 protein: CASSLYSGRGYGYTF
V gene: TRBV6-1; J gene: TRBJ2-1; CDR3 protein: CASTGAGYNEQFF
V gene: TRBV7-3; J gene: TRBJ2-5; CDR3 protein: CASSLGGAGETQYF
V gene: TRBV7-3; J gene: TRBJ1-1; CDR3 protein: CASSLMANTEAFF
V gene: TRBV6-5; J gene: TRBJ1-5; CDR3 protein: CASSRRDSNQPQHF
V gene: TRBV7-2; J gene: TRBJ2-7; CDR3 protein: CASSFTPGLAAYEQYF
V gene: TRBV5-4; J gene: TRBJ2-5; CDR3 protein: CASSRTVFQETQYF
V gene: TRBV10-2; J gene: TRBJ2-7; CDR3 protein: CASLRTESYEQYF